The TCR beta chain described here comes from a study of blood T cell repertoires in COVID-19. About the study: Samples came from the United States, Italy and Spain, spanning acute and convalescent COVID-19. From T cells, B-cell-depleted T cells, or PBMCs came the material, which was cDNA or gDNA.

In the authors' workflow: Reference gene primer amplification yielded estimated nucleated cell counts. Sequencing was performed with immunoSEQ multiplex PCR; in TCRdb, only in-frame clones are kept and a portion is missing. V, J and clone size are those of that table, while D and trimming were read from the DNA. The sample contains a few hundred thousand clones, approximately 90% of which appear only once. Enrolled through a virtual design, the participants were between roughly 18 and 89 years of age and came from about two dozen US areas. The specimen sequenced was PBMCs or T cells enriched from blood (not recorded which). This TCR was recovered from a woman in her thirties who had recovered from COVID-19.

This chain's CDR3 is CASSLGGAKETQYF. DNA of the CDR3: TGTGCCAGCAGCTTAGGGGGGGCGAAAGAGACCCAGTACTTC. The chain employs TRBV5-4 and TRBJ2-5; D may be TRBD2 (7 bases). V lost 2 bases to trimming and J lost 3 bases, with 11 bases between them. CDR1 is SGHNT and CDR2 is YYREEE in the germline V gene (reference sequence). This CDR3 is built from 14 residues.